What follows are 10 T cell receptor beta chains derived from one specimen sequenced in a study of blood T cell repertoires in COVID-19 (TCRdb year 2020). Library preparation employed the immunoSEQ multiplex PCR assay. TCRdb obtained this table from immuneACCESS and retained in-frame rearrangements with V and J assigned. These tables miss some clones; where compared with another copy, unresolved V genes account for less than half of the shortfall, and the remainder is unexplained. The sample table lists under 200,000 clones, approximately 82% of them with a count of one. Of the sample, less than 4% is held by the ten largest clones. Sequenced input: PBMCs or T cells enriched from blood (not recorded which). Receptors originate from a woman in her forties or fifties in a cohort exposed to, infected with or recovered from COVID-19 (not recorded which).

V is TRBV19 and J is TRBJ2-7, with D maybe TRBD1 (5 bases). The CDR3 is 13 residues long. Germline V CDR1 and CDR2: LNHDA, SQIVND (reference sequence). The V end was cut by 10 bases, the J end by 5 bases, with 18 bases between. CDR3 residues: CATLGPGKNEQYF. The CDR3 DNA is TGTGCCACGCTAGGCCCAGGGAAAAACGAGCAGTACTTC.

The V call is TRBV19, the J call TRBJ2-7; 8 nucleotides match TRBD1. The CDR3 length is 15 residues. Per the germline V gene, CDR1 is LNHDA and CDR2 is SQIVND (reference sequence). Trimming removed 5 bases from V and 2 bases from J; junction bases left unmatched: 8. Written as DNA, the CDR3 is TGTGCCAGTAGTGGAACTGACAGGGGAACCTACGAGCAGTACTTC. This sequence encodes CASSGTDRGTYEQYF.

The chain recombines TRBV4-2 with TRBJ2-7, with D perhaps TRBD1 (5 bases). This CDR3 contains 15 residues. With 3 bases removed from V and 7 bases from J, the gap between germline ends came to 19 bases. Per the germline V gene, CDR1 is LGHNA and CDR2 is YNFKEQ. CDR3 in amino acids: CASSHEEGELREQYF. Here the CDR3 DNA reads TGTGCCAGCAGCCACGAGGAAGGGGAACTTAGGGAGCAGTACTTC.

The genes are TRBV6-5 and TRBJ2-5; D is uncertain. The CDR3 covers 14 residues. Trimming pared 2 bases from V and 1 base from J, leaving 8 bases between. Per the germline V gene, CDR1 is MNHEY and CDR2 is SVGAGI. This CDR3 is CASSYGSFQETQYF. The CDR3 DNA sequence: TGTGCCAGCAGTTACGGCTCGTTCCAAGAGACCCAGTACTTC.

This chain links TRBV28 with TRBJ1-1, with D unresolved. Germline V gene sequence: CDR1 MDHEN, CDR2 SYDVKM. V lost 6 bases and J lost 1, with 21 bases in between. This CDR3 region has 17 residues. The CDR3, as DNA: TGTGCCAGCAGCCTACCGGCGAGGGTACTCGCGAACACTGAAGCTTTCTTT. Its translation is CASSLPARVLANTEAFF.

The chain has TRBV6-2 or TRBV6-3 and TRBJ2-5, with 7 bases identical to TRBD1. Unmatched junction bases numbered 7, after V lost 4 bases and J lost 5 bases. CDR1 and CDR2 from the germline V gene are MNHEY and SVGEGT. The CDR3 loop spans 14 amino acids. The DNA of the CDR3 is TGTGCCAGCAGTTCCTCGAGGGGGCTGGAGACCCAGTACTTC. Protein sequence: CASSSSRGLETQYF.

This chain joins TRBV19 and TRBJ1-1; D call uncertain. Trimming removed 5 bases from V and 3 bases from J, with 10 bases in between. The CDR3 loop spans 13 amino acids. Germline values: CDR1 LNHDA, CDR2 SQIVND (reference sequence). The CDR3 coding sequence is TGTGCCAGTAGTCTCAGTCTGGACACTGAAGCTTTCTTT. Its protein is CASSLSLDTEAFF. The full variable domain, in which reference TRBV19 and TRBJ1-1 provide the parts outside the CDR3, is DGGITQSPKYLFRKEGQNVTLSCEQNLNHDAMYWYRQDPGQGLRLIYYSQIVNDFQKGDIAEGYSVSREKKESFPLTVTSAQKNPTAFYLCASSLSLDTEAFFGQGTRLTVV.

The V call is TRBV29-1, the J call TRBJ1-2, with D perhaps TRBD1 (5 bases). The V end was cut by 4 bases, the J end by 1 base, with 16 bases between. The CDR3 extends over 15 amino acids. Germline loops: CDR1 SQVTM, CDR2 ANQGSEA. This CDR3 is CSVGGVPDDNYGYTF. The CDR3 DNA sequence: TGCAGCGTTGGGGGGGTGCCAGACGATAACTATGGCTACACCTTC.

The chain uses TRBV28 and TRBJ2-1; D might be TRBD2 (6 bases). Germline V gene lookup returns CDR1 MDHEN and CDR2 SYDVKM. The V end was cut by 3 bases, the J end by 9 bases, with 15 bases between. CDR3 size: 14 residues. Written as DNA, the CDR3 is TGTGCCAGCAGTTTGAGGGGCGGGGTTAGTGAGCAGTTCTTC. Translating it yields CASSLRGGVSEQFF.

This clone was counted many times. The V and J genes are TRBV7-2 and TRBJ1-1; D may be TRBD1 (5 bases). Per germline, CDR1 SGHTA and CDR2 FQGNSA. Trimming took 2 bases from V and 1 from J, leaving 11 bases between them. This CDR3 region has 15 residues. CDR3 region: CASSLKGVGNTEAFF. CDR3 in DNA: TGTGCCAGCAGCTTAAAAGGGGTGGGGAACACTGAAGCTTTCTTT.